The rows below give T cell receptor beta chains drawn from one sample of a study of control samples from healthy donors and cancer patients. Method: immunoSEQ multiplex PCR; TCRdb's copy keeps in-frame clones and lacks some. Among just under 75,000 clones, roughly 87% were seen once, and the ten largest hold 4%. Material: blood. The receptors here all came from a woman between 50 and 59 years old in good health. Each CDR3 is given with its conserved first and last residue. A D gene is named only where the DNA matches it firmly. A row's size may be missing; if present it is once, few, many or a size class.

-	TRBV28	-	TRBJ1-1	TGTGCCAGCAGTTTAATCCAGGGTGAAGCTTTCTTT	CASSLIQGEAFF
-	TRBV11-2	TRBD2	TRBJ2-2	TGTGCCAGCAGCTTGGACGGGGGGGCTGGGGAGCTGTTTTTT	CASSLDGGAGELFF
-	TRBV5-4	-	TRBJ1-5	TGTGCCAGCAGCTTTTTAGGGAGCAATCAGCCCCAGCATTTT	CASSFLGSNQPQHF
once	TRBV19	-	TRBJ2-3	TGTGCCAGTAGTATAGTGTCCATGGGCAAAAATACGCAGTATTTT	CASSIVSMGKNTQYF
-	TRBV28	-	TRBJ1-6	TGTGCCAGCATCACCTCCCGGGCCGACTATTCACCCCTCCACTTT	CASITSRADYSPLHF
-	TRBV19	-	TRBJ2-7	TGTGCCAGTAGTATGCCCCCGTCCTACGAGCAGTACTTC	CASSMPPSYEQYF
-	TRBV28	TRBD1	TRBJ2-3	TGTGCCAGCACTCGGCCACAGGGGAGAAATACGCAGTATTTT	CASTRPQGRNTQYF
-	TRBV18	-	TRBJ1-1	TGTGCCAGCTCACCACCTTTGACGGGGAACACTGAAGCTTTCTTT	CASSPPLTGNTEAFF
-	TRBV19	-	TRBJ1-5	TGTGCCAGTAGTATTGCGGGGGATCAGCCCCAGCATTTT	CASSIAGDQPQHF
-	TRBV5-1	-	TRBJ1-1	TGCGCCAGCAGCGTAACAGGGTCTGAAGCTTTCTTT	CASSVTGSEAFF
-	TRBV25-1	TRBD1	TRBJ1-1	TGTGCCAGCAGTGCTATCGACAGGGGAACTGAAGCTTTCTTT	CASSAIDRGTEAFF
-	TRBV27	-	TRBJ2-1	TGTGCCAGCAGTTTATACGGGAACTCCTACAATGAGCAGTTCTTC	CASSLYGNSYNEQFF
-	TRBV5-1	TRBD2	TRBJ2-7	TGCGCCAGCAGCTTGGCAGTGACTAGCGGGTGGGGAGGGGGCGAGCAGTACTTC	CASSLAVTSGWGGGEQYF
-	TRBV4-1	-	TRBJ2-7	TGCGCCAGCAGCCAAGCTAACAGTGTGCCCTACGAGCAGTACTTC	CASSQANSVPYEQYF
-	TRBV5-1	-	TRBJ1-2	TGCGCCAGCAGCTTGGTGCCAGGGGACTATGGCTACACCTTC	CASSLVPGDYGYTF
-	TRBV6-1	-	TRBJ1-6	TGTGCCAGCAGTGAAGCGGGGCAGGGTAACTCACCCCTCCACTTT	CASSEAGQGNSPLHF
-	TRBV3-1/TRBV3-2	-	TRBJ1-4	TGTGCCAGCAGCGGTCGGGAAAATGAAAAACTGTTTTTT	CASSGRENEKLFF
-	TRBV7-9	TRBD2	TRBJ2-7	TGTGCCAGCAGCTTAGCGGGAGGGCCCAGACGAGAGCAGTACTTC	CASSLAGGPRREQYF
once	TRBV7-8	TRBD1	TRBJ1-2	TGTGCCAGCAGCCCCCCCGGACAGGGCCGGAGTGGCTACACCTTC	CASSPPGQGRSGYTF
-	TRBV6-4	-	TRBJ2-3	TGTGCCAGCAGTGAGGGTCCAACGCAGTATTTT	CASSEGPTQYF
once	TRBV7-3	TRBD2	TRBJ2-4	TGTGCCAGCAGCCCGGGGACTAGTGGTAACATTCAGTACTTC	CASSPGTSGNIQYF
-	TRBV28	-	TRBJ1-5	TGTGCCAGCAGAGAATCAGGGGATCAGCCCCAGCATTTT	CASRESGDQPQHF
-	TRBV14	TRBD2	TRBJ2-7	TGTGCCAGCAGCCAAGTAGGACTAGCAGATACTCGAGAGCAGTACTTC	CASSQVGLADTREQYF
once	TRBV28	-	TRBJ1-3	TGTGCCAGCAGTTTGCAAGGGTCAGGAAACACCATATATTTT	CASSLQGSGNTIYF
-	TRBV30	-	TRBJ2-7	TGTGCCTGGATTAGATCCGACCGCTCCTACGAGCAGTACTTC	CAWIRSDRSYEQYF
-	TRBV9	-	TRBJ2-2	TGTGCCAGCAGCCAGGGGACGGGGAACACCGGGGAGCTGTTTTTT	CASSQGTGNTGELFF